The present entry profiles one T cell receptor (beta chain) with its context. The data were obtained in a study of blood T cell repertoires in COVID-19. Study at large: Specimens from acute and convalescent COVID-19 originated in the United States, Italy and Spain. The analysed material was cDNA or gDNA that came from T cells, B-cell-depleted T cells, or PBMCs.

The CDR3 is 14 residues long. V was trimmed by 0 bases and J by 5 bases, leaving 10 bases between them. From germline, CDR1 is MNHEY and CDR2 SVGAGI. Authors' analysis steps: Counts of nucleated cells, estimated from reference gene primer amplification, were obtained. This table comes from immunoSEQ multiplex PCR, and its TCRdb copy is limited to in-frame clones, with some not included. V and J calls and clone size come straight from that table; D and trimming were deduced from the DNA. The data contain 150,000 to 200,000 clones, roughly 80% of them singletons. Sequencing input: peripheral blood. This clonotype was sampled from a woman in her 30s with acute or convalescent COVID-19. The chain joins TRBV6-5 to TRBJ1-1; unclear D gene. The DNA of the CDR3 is TGTGCCAGCAGTTACTCGATTTCCGGGACTGAAGCTTTCTTT. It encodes CASSYSISGTEAFF.